A selection of T cell receptor beta chains follows, all from one sample in a study of beta chain features in type 1 diabetes. The data were produced by immunoSEQ multiplex PCR, yet TCRdb's version contains in-frame clones alone and is incomplete. The sample holds roughly 290,000 clones, 8% seen once. Sequencing was carried out using central memory CD4+ T cells from blood. Receptors were obtained from a young woman in good health. Each CDR3 is given with its conserved first and last residue. A D gene is named only where the DNA matches it firmly. A clone size is listed for some rows: how often the clone was seen (once, few, many), or a class if it is expanded.

CDR3 length: 15; clone size: NA; V gene: TRBV5-4; D gene: NA; J gene: TRBJ2-5; CDR3 protein: CASSGLTDNRETQYF; CDR3 DNA: TGTGCCAGCAGCGGGCTGACAGATAACAGAGAGACCCAGTACTTC
CDR3 length: 16; clone size: few; V gene: TRBV7-3; D gene: TRBD1; J gene: TRBJ2-2; CDR3 protein: CASSLVGQTDTGELFF; CDR3 DNA: TGTGCCAGCAGCTTGGTGGGACAGACAGACACCGGGGAGCTGTTTTTT
CDR3 length: 15; clone size: NA; V gene: TRBV2; D gene: TRBD1; J gene: TRBJ1-4; CDR3 protein: CASLPTGGGSEKLFF; CDR3 DNA: TGTGCCAGTCTACCGACAGGGGGAGGGAGTGAAAAACTGTTTTTT
CDR3 length: 10; clone size: NA; V gene: TRBV29-1; D gene: NA; J gene: TRBJ2-1; CDR3 protein: CSVAEIEQFF; CDR3 DNA: TGCAGCGTTGCCGAAATTGAGCAGTTCTTC
CDR3 length: 12; clone size: few; V gene: TRBV6-5; D gene: NA; J gene: TRBJ2-3; CDR3 protein: CASSEVVDTQYF; CDR3 DNA: TGTGCCAGCAGTGAAGTTGTGGATACGCAGTATTTT
CDR3 length: 12; clone size: few; V gene: TRBV5-8; D gene: NA; J gene: TRBJ1-2; CDR3 protein: CASSLGREGYTF; CDR3 DNA: TGTGCCAGCAGCTTGGGCCGAGAGGGCTACACCTTC
CDR3 length: 18; clone size: NA; V gene: TRBV4-3; D gene: TRBD1; J gene: TRBJ2-6; CDR3 protein: CASSQDLLQGAGANVLTF; CDR3 DNA: TGCGCCAGCAGCCAAGATTTATTACAGGGGGCTGGGGCCAACGTCCTGACTTTC
CDR3 length: 15; clone size: few; V gene: TRBV7-8; D gene: NA; J gene: TRBJ2-1; CDR3 protein: CASSLSTSPYNEQFF; CDR3 DNA: TGTGCCAGCAGCTTAAGTACATCACCCTACAATGAGCAGTTCTTC
CDR3 length: 15; clone size: NA; V gene: TRBV4-2; D gene: NA; J gene: TRBJ2-5; CDR3 protein: CASSLGVEYQETQYF; CDR3 DNA: TGTGCCAGCAGCCTAGGGGTGGAGTACCAAGAGACCCAGTACTTC
CDR3 length: 14; clone size: NA; V gene: TRBV18; D gene: TRBD1; J gene: TRBJ2-7; CDR3 protein: CASSPIDRGNEQYF; CDR3 DNA: TGTGCCAGCTCACCTATCGACAGGGGCAACGAGCAGTACTTC
CDR3 length: 12; clone size: few; V gene: TRBV7-2; D gene: NA; J gene: TRBJ1-2; CDR3 protein: CASSVDRYGYTF; CDR3 DNA: TGTGCCAGCAGCGTAGACCGCTATGGCTACACCTTC
CDR3 length: 13; clone size: NA; V gene: TRBV6-5; D gene: NA; J gene: TRBJ1-5; CDR3 protein: CASSYSPGQPQHF; CDR3 DNA: TGTGCCAGCAGTTACTCCCCCGGCCAGCCCCAGCATTTT
CDR3 length: 14; clone size: few; V gene: TRBV18; D gene: NA; J gene: TRBJ1-2; CDR3 protein: CASSPRAGDYGYTF; CDR3 DNA: TGTGCCAGCTCACCACGTGCAGGGGACTATGGCTACACCTTC
CDR3 length: 14; clone size: NA; V gene: TRBV18; D gene: TRBD1; J gene: TRBJ2-1; CDR3 protein: CASSPMTGRNEQFF; CDR3 DNA: TGTGCCAGCTCACCAATGACAGGGCGGAATGAGCAGTTCTTC
CDR3 length: 16; clone size: few; V gene: TRBV7-3; D gene: NA; J gene: TRBJ2-1; CDR3 protein: CASSLRASNSYNEQFF; CDR3 DNA: TGTGCCAGCAGCTTAAGGGCTAGCAATTCCTACAATGAGCAGTTCTTC
CDR3 length: 16; clone size: many; V gene: TRBV4-2; D gene: NA; J gene: TRBJ1-4; CDR3 protein: CASSQFLHATNEKLFF; CDR3 DNA: TGTGCCAGCAGCCAATTTCTACATGCAACTAATGAAAAACTGTTTTTT
CDR3 length: 16; clone size: NA; V gene: TRBV9; D gene: NA; J gene: TRBJ2-3; CDR3 protein: CASSSTRGSRTDTQYF; CDR3 DNA: TGTGCCAGCAGCTCAACGAGGGGGAGCCGCACAGATACGCAGTATTTT
CDR3 length: 14; clone size: NA; V gene: TRBV7-8; D gene: NA; J gene: TRBJ2-3; CDR3 protein: CASRMGRTGDTQYF; CDR3 DNA: TGTGCCAGCAGGATGGGGCGGACGGGAGATACGCAGTATTTT
CDR3 length: 15; clone size: NA; V gene: TRBV18; D gene: NA; J gene: TRBJ2-2; CDR3 protein: CASSRDRDGVGELFF; CDR3 DNA: TGTGCCAGCTCACGAGACAGAGACGGAGTCGGGGAGCTGTTTTTT
CDR3 length: 13; clone size: NA; V gene: TRBV5-6; D gene: TRBD1; J gene: TRBJ1-4; CDR3 protein: CASSLRQGEKLFF; CDR3 DNA: TGTGCCAGCAGCTTGAGACAGGGTGAAAAACTGTTTTTT
CDR3 length: 16; clone size: NA; V gene: TRBV5-1; D gene: NA; J gene: TRBJ2-1; CDR3 protein: CASSLAVGAGGNEQFF; CDR3 DNA: TGCGCCAGCAGCTTGGCCGTCGGGGCAGGGGGGAATGAGCAGTTCTTC
CDR3 length: 13; clone size: many; V gene: TRBV13; D gene: NA; J gene: TRBJ1-1; CDR3 protein: CASSLGRGKLAFF; CDR3 DNA: TGTGCCAGCAGCTTAGGGAGGGGCAAGTTGGCTTTCTTT
CDR3 length: 12; clone size: few; V gene: TRBV5-6; D gene: NA; J gene: TRBJ1-3; CDR3 protein: CASSLEGNTIYF; CDR3 DNA: TGTGCCAGCAGCTTGGAAGGGAACACCATATATTTT
CDR3 length: 14; clone size: NA; V gene: TRBV5-6; D gene: NA; J gene: TRBJ1-2; CDR3 protein: CASSLLQGKNGYTF; CDR3 DNA: TGTGCCAGCAGCTTGCTACAGGGAAAAAATGGCTACACCTTC
CDR3 length: 13; clone size: NA; V gene: TRBV11-2; D gene: NA; J gene: TRBJ2-1; CDR3 protein: CASSLTPGNEQFF; CDR3 DNA: TGTGCCAGCAGCTTGACGCCGGGGAATGAGCAGTTCTTC
CDR3 length: 13; clone size: NA; V gene: TRBV7-2; D gene: NA; J gene: TRBJ1-3; CDR3 protein: CASSLDEGHTIYF; CDR3 DNA: TGTGCCAGCAGCCTCGACGAGGGGCACACCATATATTTT
CDR3 length: 14; clone size: NA; V gene: TRBV5-6; D gene: NA; J gene: TRBJ1-5; CDR3 protein: CASSSDGPNQPQHF; CDR3 DNA: TGTGCCAGCAGCTCGGACGGCCCGAATCAGCCCCAGCATTTT
CDR3 length: 14; clone size: NA; V gene: TRBV7-2; D gene: NA; J gene: TRBJ2-5; CDR3 protein: CASSLTGATETQYF; CDR3 DNA: TGTGCCAGCAGCTTAACGGGGGCCACAGAGACCCAGTACTTC
CDR3 length: 13; clone size: once; V gene: TRBV4-2; D gene: NA; J gene: TRBJ2-7; CDR3 protein: CASSQESSYEQYF; CDR3 DNA: TGTGCCAGCAGCCAAGAGAGCTCCTACGAGCAGTACTTC